This record covers a single TCR beta chain. This entry belongs to a study of technical replicates of blood from a handful of donors. The table came from immunoSEQ multiplex PCR; TCRdb's copy has only in-frame clones and leaves some out. The sample contains about 83,000 clones, about 91% of which appear only once. V lost 5 bases and J lost 8; bases outside the gene matches: 11. The CDR3 contains 13 residues. Germline assignment: CDR1 SQVTM and CDR2 ANQGSEA. V is TRBV29-1 and J is TRBJ1-1; 7 bases are a match to TRBD1. The clonotype comes from a human donor in good health. Sequencing was carried out using T cells isolated from PBMCs. CDR3 nucleotides: TGCAGCGTTAAGGGACAGACACCAATAGAAGCTTTCTTT. It translates to CSVKGQTPIEAFF. Drawing the rest from reference TRBV29-1 and TRBJ1-1, the complete variable domain is SAVISQKPSRDICQRGTSLTIQCQVDSQVTMMFWYRQQPGQSLTLIATANQGSEATYESGFVIDKFPISRPNLTFSTLTVSNMSPEDSSIYLCSVKGQTPIEAFFGQGTRLTVV.